This passage covers 24 T cell receptor beta chains from one sample sequenced in a study of blood T cells in healthy people across ages. Sample-barcoded 5' priming and a J-beta primer mix drove a second PCR of about 6 to 11 cycles. TCRdb reanalysed the 5' RACE reads using MiXCR and keeps one entry per CDR3 protein. Counted here are 1.8 million or so distinct CDR3 sequences, around 40% occurring once; the ten biggest clones make up approximately 22%. Sequencing was performed on blood. The receptor set was obtained from a human donor in good health.

V gene TRBV13 combines with J gene TRBJ2-1, with TRBD2 as a possible D gene (5 bases). Germline CDR1 reads PRHDT; CDR2 reads FYEKMQ (reference sequence). The CDR3 spans 13 residues. Trimming left V 7 bases short and J 3 bases short, with 10 bases between. This CDR3 reads CASNQGGYNEQFF. DNA for the CDR3: TGTGCCAGCAACCAAGGAGGCTACAATGAGCAGTTCTTC.

This clonotype came up a few times. The rearrangement joins TRBV12-5 to TRBJ1-5; D is perhaps TRBD1 (6 bases). CDR1 and CDR2 from the germline V gene are LGHNT and FRNRAP. Trimming cost V 8 bases and J 6 bases, with 17 bases left between them. The CDR3 totals 14 residues. The CDR3 DNA sequence: TGTGCTAGTAGAGGACAGTTTGTCGGTCAGCCCCAGCATTTT. This translates into CASRGQFVGQPQHF.

In this sample, this clonotype turned up a few times. V usage is TRBV9 and J usage is TRBJ2-1, with TRBD2 as a possible D gene (7 bases). Germline V gene data show CDR1 as SGDLS and CDR2 as YYNGEE. The length of the CDR3 is 17 residues. V gave up 3 bases and J gave up 7 bases, with 23 bases separating them. CDR3 protein: CASSGAQGGENGNEQFF. In DNA, the CDR3 is TGTGCCAGCAGCGGTGCCCAAGGGGGGGAGAACGGAAATGAGCAGTTCTTC.

The chain uses TRBV7-3 and TRBJ2-2; D may be TRBD1 (5 bases). This CDR3 has 15 residues. The germline V gene encodes CDR1 SGHTA and CDR2 FQGTGA. Between the trimmed V and J ends, which lost 2 bases and 6 bases, there was a span of 13 bases. CDR3: CASSLESGSAGELFF. In DNA form, the CDR3 reads TGTGCCAGCAGCTTAGAGTCAGGGTCTGCCGGGGAGCTGTTTTTT.

The rearrangement links TRBV7-3 to TRBJ2-3; D is unclear. Trimming left V 0 bases short and J 0 bases short, with 10 bases between. This CDR3 spans 16 amino acids. CDR1 SGHTA and CDR2 FQGTGA come from the germline V gene. The CDR3 spells CASSLTPTTSTDTQYF. DNA for the CDR3: TGTGCCAGCAGCTTAACTCCAACCACCAGCACAGATACGCAGTATTTT.

This clonotype was observed a few times. The V gene is TRBV15, the J gene TRBJ1-6; perhaps TRBD1 as D (6 bases). This CDR3 region has 13 residues. Germline assignment: CDR1 LNHNV and CDR2 YYDKDF (reference sequence). Trimming pared 4 bases from V and 12 bases from J, leaving 13 bases between. CDR3 DNA sequence: TGTGCCACCAGCAACAGGGCTCACAAACCCCTCCACTTT. This sequence encodes CATSNRAHKPLHF.

This rearrangement joins TRBV9 to TRBJ1-2; 7 bases align to TRBD1. CDR1 is SGDLS, CDR2 YYNGEE, per germline. The CDR3 is 16 amino acids. J gave up 7 bases and V 2 bases, and 14 bases lay outside the gene matches. As DNA, the CDR3 is TGTGCCAGCAGCGTTACGTCTACGACAGGGTATGGTGGCTACACCTTC. This encodes CASSVTSTTGYGGYTF.

The V call is TRBV7-3, the J call TRBJ2-1; 7 bases map to TRBD1. The CDR3 covers 16 residues. J gave up 9 bases and V 0 bases, and 11 bases lay outside the gene matches. CDR1 is SGHTA and CDR2 is FQGTGA in the germline V gene. The CDR3 sequence: CASSLTGDSRYGEQFF. CDR3 sequence (DNA): TGTGCCAGCAGCTTAACGGGGGACAGTCGCTACGGTGAGCAGTTCTTC. The full variable domain, its missing parts supplied by reference TRBV7-3 and TRBJ2-1, is GAGVSQTPSNKVTEKGKYVELRCDPISGHTALYWYRQSLGQGPEFLIYFQGTGAADDSGLPNDRFFAVRPEGSVSTLKIQRTERGDSAVYLCASSLTGDSRYGEQFFGPGTRLTVL.

This clonotype appeared a few times. The chain carries TRBV9 and TRBJ2-3; D is perhaps TRBD2 (5 bases). The germline V gene encodes CDR1 SGDLS and CDR2 YYNGEE. Trimming shortened V by 6 bases and J by 6 bases, and 11 bases separated the two germline ends. The CDR3 is made up of 12 amino acids. The CDR3 sequence is CASTRSGDTQYF. The CDR3 bases are TGTGCCAGCACCAGATCGGGGGATACGCAGTATTTT. Full variable domain (outside the CDR3, taken from reference TRBV9 and TRBJ2-3): DSGVTQTPKHLITATGQRVTLRCSPRSGDLSVYWYQQSLDQGLQFLIQYYNGEERAKGNILERFSAQQFPDLHSELNLSSLELGDSALYFCASTRSGDTQYFGPGTRLTVL.

The V and J genes are TRBV29-1 and TRBJ2-3, with 8 bases lining up with TRBD2. J gave up 1 base and V 7 bases, and 13 bases lay outside the gene matches. Germline V gives CDR1 SQVTM, CDR2 ANQGSEA. The CDR3 spans 16 residues. CDR3 residues: CSDRAPRAGGTDTQYF. CDR3 nucleotide sequence: TGCAGCGATAGGGCCCCTCGAGCGGGGGGCACAGATACGCAGTATTTT.

This clonotype came up a few times. The chain couples TRBV6-1 to TRBJ2-2, with D perhaps TRBD1 or TRBD2 (6 bases each). The CDR3 loop spans 16 amino acids. The germline V and J ends were trimmed by 5 bases and 8 bases, with 21 bases remaining between them. In germline, CDR1 is MNHNS, CDR2 SASEGT. CDR3 DNA: TGTGCCAGCAGTCAAGTAGGGGGGCGGCTTGGGGGGGAGCTGTTTTTT. It yields the protein CASSQVGGRLGGELFF.

The chain joins TRBV5-1 to TRBJ2-1; TRBD2 aligns across 7 bases. The length of the CDR3 is 16 residues. V shed 0 bases and J 3 bases; nucleotides not matched to a gene: 6. From germline, CDR1 is SGHRS and CDR2 YFSETQ. The DNA for the CDR3 is TGCGCCAGCAGCTTGGCCCAGGGAGGGGACTACAATGAGCAGTTCTTC. Its protein is CASSLAQGGDYNEQFF.

The rearrangement links TRBV27 to TRBJ2-7; no definite D call. V was shortened by 6 bases and J by 5 bases, with 17 bases between the two germline ends. CDR1 is MNHEY, CDR2 SMNVEV, per germline (reference sequence). There are 14 residues in the CDR3. This CDR3 is CASSLDPLLDEQYF. For the CDR3, the DNA is TGTGCCAGCAGCCTCGATCCCCTATTGGACGAGCAGTACTTC.

J is TRBJ1-2 and V is TRBV9, with 8 bases lining up with TRBD1. The CDR3 consists of 14 residues. V lost 4 bases and J lost 7; bases outside the gene matches: 9. Germline CDR1 is SGDLS and CDR2 is YYNGEE. Written as DNA, the CDR3 is TGTGCCAGCAGCTCCTTCAGGGGGCCTCCTGGCTACACCTTC. It translates to CASSSFRGPPGYTF.

V gene TRBV29-1 combines with J gene TRBJ2-4, with 10 bases fitting TRBD2. CDR1 and CDR2 (germline): SQVTM, ANQGSEA. This CDR3 region has 17 residues. V lost 2 bases to trimming and J lost 13 bases; unmatched junction nucleotides: 20. The CDR3 sequence is CSVELAGAPSSYNEQYF. CDR3 DNA: TGCAGCGTTGAACTAGCGGGGGCCCCCAGCTCTTACAATGAGCAGTACTTC.

This clonotype was found a few times. V gene TRBV20-1 combines with J gene TRBJ2-7; D unclear. V lost 1 base to trimming and J lost 7 bases, with 14 bases between them. The CDR3 totals 13 residues. Germline V gene lookup returns CDR1 DFQATT and CDR2 SNEGSKA (reference sequence). CDR3 sequence: CSARVGSFEEQYF. DNA for the CDR3: TGCAGTGCTAGAGTAGGGTCCTTCGAGGAGCAGTACTTC.

Only a few counts were recorded for this clonotype. The genes are TRBV7-9 and TRBJ2-1, with unresolved D. CDR3 length: 12 residues. Trimming took 8 bases from V and 2 from J, leaving 7 bases between them. Germline values: CDR1 SEHNR, CDR2 FQNEAQ (reference sequence). Written as DNA, the CDR3 is TGTGCCAGCGTCCAGACCTACAATGAGCAGTTCTTC. Its protein is CASVQTYNEQFF.

This chain connects TRBV6-5 to TRBJ2-3; D call uncertain. Germline V CDR1 and CDR2: MNHEY, SVGAGI. CDR3 length: 17 residues. The germline V and J ends were trimmed by 0 bases and 4 bases, with 17 bases remaining between them. CDR3 DNA: TGTGCCAGCAGTTACTCGGGATGGAATGAGGCGGCAGATACGCAGTATTTT. This translates into CASSYSGWNEAADTQYF.

This clonotype appeared many times. CDR3 loop: CASSLGAPGASAEAFF. The CDR3 DNA follows: TGTGCCAGCAGCTTAGGTGCCCCGGGGGCAAGCGCTGAAGCTTTCTTT. The V and J genes are TRBV7-3 and TRBJ1-1; possible D gene TRBD1, 6 bases. Trimming pared 2 bases from V and 6 bases from J, leaving 19 bases between. Looked up from germline, CDR1 is SGHTA and CDR2 is FQGTGA. The length of the CDR3 is 16 residues.

The V and J genes are TRBV9 and TRBJ2-7, with 10 bases that match TRBD2. Germline values: CDR1 SGDLS, CDR2 YYNGEE. Losses at the gene ends were 5 bases for V and 7 bases for J; bases not matched to a gene: 21. The CDR3 contains 18 residues. This CDR3 reads CASSGGAGGLQTYNEQYF. DNA for the CDR3: TGTGCCAGCAGTGGGGGAGCGGGGGGGCTCCAAACCTACAATGAGCAGTACTTC.

The chain combines TRBV21-1 with TRBJ2-2; the D call in the table, TRBD2, was not verified against the DNA. TRBV21-1 is noted as a pseudogene. This CDR3 has 21 residues. CDR3 in amino acids: CASSKSLRQPLSDANTGELFF. The CDR3 DNA is TGTGCCAGCAGCAAGTCCTTACGGCAGCCCTTATCCGACGCGAACACCGGGGAGCTGTTTTTT.

The chain carries TRBV6-5 and TRBJ2-2; D gene unclear. Germline CDR1 and CDR2: MNHEY and SVGAGI. The V and J ends lost 2 bases and 1 base respectively, with 5 bases between them. The CDR3 has 14 residues. The CDR3 DNA sequence: TGTGCCAGCAGTTACATCGAGAACACCGGGGAGCTGTTTTTT. As protein: CASSYIENTGELFF.

The chain is built from TRBV7-2 and TRBJ2-4, with D maybe TRBD2 (7 bases). In germline, CDR1 is SGHTA, CDR2 FQGNSA. V was cut by 10 bases and J by 13 bases, with 23 bases left in between. The CDR3 contains 13 residues. CDR3 DNA sequence: TGTGCCATCAGATCGGCCGGGGGGCTGGAGCAGTACTTC. It translates to CAIRSAGGLEQYF.

Note on this clonotype: At one boundary the junction diverges from the germline segment, which might be a read error. V usage is TRBV7-2 and J usage is TRBJ2-3; possible D gene TRBD2, 6 bases. The CDR3 loop spans 14 amino acids. Germline V gene sequence: CDR1 SGHTA, CDR2 FQGNSA. In DNA, the CDR3 is TGTGTCAGCAGCTGGGGCGGGGGCACAGATACGCAGTATTTT. This sequence encodes CVSSWGGGTDTQYF.